The 10 T cell receptor beta chains presented below share a single source sample, sequenced in a study of beta chain features in type 1 diabetes. Study-wide points: People with Type 1 diabetes carried modestly yet significantly shorter TCRB CDR3s in all four CD4+ subsets.

The investigators reverse transcribed all of the isolated RNA, so they sequenced expressed TCRB transcripts. The data were produced by immunoSEQ multiplex PCR, yet TCRdb's version contains in-frame clones alone and is incomplete. The top ten clones hold roughly 0.46% of a sample with about 170,000 clones, approximately 8.4% of them seen once. The antigens of these receptors remain unknown. The specimen was central memory CD4+ T cells from blood. The receptors stem from a man younger than 35 with type 1 diabetes.

This clone occurred a few times. The V gene is TRBV7-2, the J gene TRBJ2-5; D is possibly TRBD1 (6 bases). Germline V lookup: CDR1 SGHTA, CDR2 FQGNSA. V lost 1 base to trimming and J lost 2 bases, with 14 bases between them. The CDR3 is 16 residues long. CDR3 amino acids: CASSLGLTQGQETQYF. The DNA of the CDR3 is TGTGCCAGCAGCTTAGGTTTGACACAGGGACAAGAGACCCAGTACTTC.

This clone was detected only a few times. The chain combines TRBV29-1 with TRBJ2-5; the match to TRBD2 covers 8 bases. CDR1 is SQVTM, CDR2 ANQGSEA, per germline. The CDR3 runs 13 residues. The J segment lost 5 bases and the V segment lost 4 bases, leaving 6 bases of the junction unmatched. This CDR3 is CSVGGGLGETQYF. CDR3 in DNA: TGCAGCGTTGGGGGGGGACTAGGGGAGACCCAGTACTTC.

The V gene is TRBV9, the J gene TRBJ2-1; TRBD2 matches at 8 bases. V gave up 0 bases and J gave up 3 bases; unmatched junction bases: 11. Looked up from germline, CDR1 is SGDLS and CDR2 is YYNGEE. The CDR3 is 18 amino acids. The CDR3 DNA reads as TGTGCCAGCAGCGTAGGCGCCTTAGCGGGAAGCTTCTACAATGAGCAGTTCTTC. Translating gives CASSVGALAGSFYNEQFF.

The chain recombines TRBV30 with TRBJ2-2; 13 positions agree with TRBD2. Looked up from germline, CDR1 is GTSNPN and CDR2 is SVGIG (reference sequence). The V and J ends lost 1 base and 5 bases, in that order; junction bases with no gene match: 10. This CDR3 is 18 amino acids long. CDR3 sequence: CAWSGGTSGIAWTGELFF. The DNA for the CDR3 is TGTGCCTGGAGTGGGGGGACTAGCGGGATCGCGTGGACCGGGGAGCTGTTTTTT.

The rearrangement joins TRBV28 to TRBJ1-1, with no clear D. V lost 5 bases, J lost 6 bases, and 13 bases lay in between. Per the germline V gene, CDR1 is MDHEN and CDR2 is SYDVKM. The CDR3 covers 13 residues. CDR3 bases: TGTGCCAGCAGTCTTAAGACTCCCCCTGAAGCTTTCTTT. Translated: CASSLKTPPEAFF.

This clone has more than one count but fewer than ten. The chain is built from TRBV14 and TRBJ2-7; 10 positions agree with TRBD1. The CDR3 totals 13 residues. The germline CDR1 and CDR2 sequences are SGHDN and FVKESK. V shed 2 bases and J 6 bases; nucleotides not matched to a gene: 1. The CDR3 sequence is CASSQWTGGEQYF. The CDR3 coding sequence is TGTGCCAGCAGCCAATGGACAGGGGGCGAGCAGTACTTC.

Here the CDR3 DNA reads TGTGCCAGCAGTCAAGGGACTAGCGGGAGTATCGGCACAGATACGCAGTATTTT. Its protein product is CASSQGTSGSIGTDTQYF. The chain couples TRBV6-1 to TRBJ2-3, with TRBD2 matching 14 bases. V was pared by 5 bases and J by 1 base, with 8 bases of the junction left unmatched. The CDR3 is made up of 18 amino acids. Germline V gives CDR1 MNHNS, CDR2 SASEGT.

V is TRBV5-1 and J is TRBJ2-3, with 7 bases fitting TRBD2. The V segment lost 0 bases and the J segment 0 bases; nucleotides outside the gene matches: 1. CDR3 length: 15 amino acids. Germline values: CDR1 SGHRS, CDR2 YFSETQ. For the CDR3, the DNA is TGCGCCAGCAGCTTGGTTAGCGGGAGCACAGATACGCAGTATTTT. Amino acids: CASSLVSGSTDTQYF. Using reference TRBV5-1 and TRBJ2-3 for the parts outside the CDR3, the full variable domain is KAGVTQTPRYLIKTRGQQVTLSCSPISGHRSVSWYQQTPGQGLQFLFEYFSETQRNKGNFPGRFSGRQFSNSRSEMNVSTLELGDSALYLCASSLVSGSTDTQYFGPGTRLTVL.

This clone was counted a few times. This chain joins TRBV6-6 and TRBJ2-7; 11 bases align to TRBD1. Trimming cost V 6 bases and J 1 base; bases outside gene matches: 5. This CDR3 is built from 15 residues. Germline values: CDR1 MNHNY, CDR2 SVGAGI (reference sequence). The CDR3, as DNA: TGTGCCAGCAGGGTAGGACAGGGGGCTTCCTACGAGCAGTACTTC. Translating it yields CASRVGQGASYEQYF.

This clone was counted only a few times. The rearrangement joins TRBV15 to TRBJ2-7, with D unclear. Germline V gene data show CDR1 as LNHNV and CDR2 as YYDKDF (reference sequence). The CDR3 has 13 residues. The V and J ends lost 1 base and 3 bases respectively, with 7 bases between them. The CDR3 nucleotides read TGTGCCACCAGCAGAGGTCACGGCTACGAGCAGTACTTC. Residues: CATSRGHGYEQYF. Full variable domain (remainder filled in from reference TRBV15 and TRBJ2-7): DAMVIQNPRYQVTQFGKPVTLSCSQTLNHNVMYWYQQKSSQAPKLLFHYYDKDFNNEADTPDNFQSRRPNTSFCFLDIRSPGLGDTAMYLCATSRGHGYEQYFGPGTRLTVT.